Included here is one T cell receptor beta chain sequence, with context. The data were produced by immunoSEQ multiplex PCR, yet TCRdb's version contains in-frame clones alone and is incomplete. Of roughly 67,000 clones listed, approximately 91% are singletons. The data were taken from a study of OX40 agonist ivuxolimab in advanced cancers. CDR1 and CDR2 (germline): MDHEN, SYDVKM. There are 14 residues in the CDR3. Trimming pared 8 bases from V and 1 base from J, leaving 12 bases between. V and J are TRBV28 and TRBJ1-5, with D possibly being TRBD1 (6 bases). The sequencing here drew on CD4+ or CD8+ T cells sorted from blood, taken in a trial of the OX40 agonist ivuxolimab. This TCR derives from an adult with an advanced solid tumor such as melanoma, head and neck, liver or kidney cancer. CDR3 protein: CASLFGQSNQPQHF. For the CDR3, the DNA is TGTGCCAGCTTATTCGGACAGAGCAATCAGCCCCAGCATTTT.